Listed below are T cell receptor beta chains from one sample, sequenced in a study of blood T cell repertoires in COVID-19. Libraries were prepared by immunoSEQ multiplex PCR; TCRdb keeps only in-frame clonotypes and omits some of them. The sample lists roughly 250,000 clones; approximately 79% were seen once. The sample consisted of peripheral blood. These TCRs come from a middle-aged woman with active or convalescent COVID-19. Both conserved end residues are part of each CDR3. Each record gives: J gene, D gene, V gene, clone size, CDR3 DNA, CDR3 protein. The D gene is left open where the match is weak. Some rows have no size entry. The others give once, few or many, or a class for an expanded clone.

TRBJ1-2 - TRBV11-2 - TGTGCCAGCAGCTTCCCTAGGGGATTCGGGGGCTACACCTTC CASSFPRGFGGYTF
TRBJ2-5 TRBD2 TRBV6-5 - TGTGCCAGCAGGACTAGCGGGGCCGAGACCCAGTACTTC CASRTSGAETQYF
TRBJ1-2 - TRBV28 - TGTGCCAGCAGCCACGTGAGGGTGTCGGATGGCTACACCTTC CASSHVRVSDGYTF
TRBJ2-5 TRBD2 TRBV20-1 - TGCAGTGCTCGTGGATGGACTAGCGGGGGGGCCTTAACAGAGACCCAGTACTTC CSARGWTSGGALTETQYF
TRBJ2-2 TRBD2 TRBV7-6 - TGTGCCAGCAGCTTAGCTCATTCTAGCGGGGGCACCGGGGAGCTGTTTTTT CASSLAHSSGGTGELFF
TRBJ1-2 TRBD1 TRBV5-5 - TGTGCCAGCAGCTTGGATCCGGGACAGGGACGGTATGGCTACACCTTC CASSLDPGQGRYGYTF
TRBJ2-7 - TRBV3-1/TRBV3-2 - TGTGCCAGCAGCCTGGGGGCCTCCCCTTCCTACGAGCAGTACTTC CASSLGASPSYEQYF
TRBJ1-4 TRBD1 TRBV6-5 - TGTGCCAGCAGTCCCGGGACAGCTAATGAAAAACTGTTTTTT CASSPGTANEKLFF
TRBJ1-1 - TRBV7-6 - TGTGCCAGCAGCCCAAGCCGAGATGAGAACACTGAAGCTTTCTTT CASSPSRDENTEAFF
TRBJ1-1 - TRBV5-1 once TGCGCCAGCAGCTTGTTCGGGGGACGGACTGAAGCTTTCTTT CASSLFGGRTEAFF
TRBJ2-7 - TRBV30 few TGTGCCTGGAGTGGGGGAGGAAACGAGCAGTACTTC CAWSGGGNEQYF
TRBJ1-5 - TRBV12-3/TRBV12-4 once TGTGCCAGCAGTTTATCTTATATCCAGCCCCAGCATTTT CASSLSYIQPQHF
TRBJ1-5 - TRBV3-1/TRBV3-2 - TGTGCCAGCAGCCAGGGGACAAATAGCAATCAGCCCCAGCATTTT CASSQGTNSNQPQHF
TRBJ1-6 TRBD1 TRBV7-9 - TGTGCCAGCAGTTGGGACAGGGGCTCCTATAATTCACCCCTCCACTTT CASSWDRGSYNSPLHF
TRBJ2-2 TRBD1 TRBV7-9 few TGTGCCAGCAGCTCTTCAGGGGGTTGGACCGGGGAGCTGTTTTTT CASSSSGGWTGELFF
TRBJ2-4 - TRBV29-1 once TGCAGCGTTGAACCGCCCGGGAACATTCAGTACTTC CSVEPPGNIQYF
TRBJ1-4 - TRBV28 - TGTGCCAGCAGTTTCCCCGCCCCCACAGGGATTAGAGTGCAGAAACTGTTTTTT CASSFPAPTGIRVQKLFF
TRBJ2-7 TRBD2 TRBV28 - TGTGCCAGCCAGTCTGGCGGGGGGTCCTACGAGCAGTACTTC CASQSGGGSYEQYF
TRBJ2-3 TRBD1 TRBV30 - TGTGCCTGGAGTGGACAGGGGGTAGATACGCAGTATTTT CAWSGQGVDTQYF
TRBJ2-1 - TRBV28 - TGTGCCAGCAGTTTAGTTCAGGGCTACAATGAGCAGTTCTTC CASSLVQGYNEQFF
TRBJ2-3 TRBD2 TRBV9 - TGTGCCAGCACCCTAGGGGGGGGGACTAGCGGGAGCAGCACAGATACGCAGTATTTT CASTLGGGTSGSSTDTQYF
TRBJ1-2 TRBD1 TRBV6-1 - TGTGCCAGCAGTGAAACAGGGGTGGATGGCTACACCTTC CASSETGVDGYTF
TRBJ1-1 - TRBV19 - TGTGCCAGTAGTGCCCTGACTCTTGGCAACACTGAAGCTTTCTTT CASSALTLGNTEAFF
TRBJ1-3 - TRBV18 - TGTGCCAGCTCACCAGGCGACAGACTTAGCTCTGGAAACACCATATATTTT CASSPGDRLSSGNTIYF
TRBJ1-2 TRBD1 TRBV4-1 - TGCGCCAGCAGCCAAACCAGGGGGCCCTATGGCTACACCTTC CASSQTRGPYGYTF
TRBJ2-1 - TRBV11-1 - TGTGCCAGCAGCCACCCCCAGGTTCTATACAATGAGCAGTTCTTC CASSHPQVLYNEQFF
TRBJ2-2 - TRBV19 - TGTGCCAGTAGTATTGCCGTCTATTCCCCCGGGGAGCTGTTTTTT CASSIAVYSPGELFF
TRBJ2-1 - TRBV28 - TGTGCCAGCTTGAGGGGGGGCTTCGATGAGCAGTTCTTC CASLRGGFDEQFF
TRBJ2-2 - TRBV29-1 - TGCAGCGTTGGCGAAACAGGAACCGGGGAGCTGTTTTTT CSVGETGTGELFF
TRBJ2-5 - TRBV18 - TGTGCCAGCTCACCAGTAGGGGCCGAAGAGACCCAGTACTTC CASSPVGAEETQYF
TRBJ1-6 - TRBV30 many TGTGCCTGGAGTCGGACAGTATCACCCCTCCACTTT CAWSRTVSPLHF
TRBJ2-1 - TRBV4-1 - TGCGCCAGCAGCCAAGTTGCCAAGGGGTATGAGCAGTTCTTC CASSQVAKGYEQFF
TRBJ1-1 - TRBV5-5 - TGTGCCAGCAGGTTCGGTTCGCGGGGGAACACTGAAGCTTTCTTT CASRFGSRGNTEAFF
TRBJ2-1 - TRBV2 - TGTGCCAGCATCCGAAGGAGGGATGAGCAGTTCTTC CASIRRRDEQFF
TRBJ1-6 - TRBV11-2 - TGTGCCAGCAGTCCCAGAGGCAGCTATAATTCACCCCTCCACTTT CASSPRGSYNSPLHF
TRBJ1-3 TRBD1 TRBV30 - TGTGCCTGGGAACAGGGGCCTGGAAACACCATATATTTT CAWEQGPGNTIYF
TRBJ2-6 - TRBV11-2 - TGTGCCAGCAGCTTAAATAGGGAGCCTGGGGCCAACGTCCTGACTTTC CASSLNREPGANVLTF
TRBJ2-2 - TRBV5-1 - TGCGCCAGCAGCTCCTACCAGCCGGGGAGCACCGGGGAGCTGTTTTTT CASSSYQPGSTGELFF
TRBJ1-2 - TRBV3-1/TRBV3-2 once TGTGCCAGCAGCCCCCGGGGGAAGGGCTACACCTTC CASSPRGKGYTF
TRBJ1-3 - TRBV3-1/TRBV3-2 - TGTGCCAGCAGCCAAGTGCGGGGATCTGGAAACACCATATATTTT CASSQVRGSGNTIYF
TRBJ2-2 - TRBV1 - TGCACCAGCAGCCAGTGCTTGGGGGCGGCGAACACCGGGGAGCTGTTTTTT CTSSQCLGAANTGELFF
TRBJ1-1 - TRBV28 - TGTGCCAGCAGCCAATCAGGGTACACTGAAGCTTTCTTT CASSQSGYTEAFF
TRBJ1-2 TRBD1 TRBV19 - TGTGCCAGTAGCACGACCGGGACAGGGAATGGCTACACCTTC CASSTTGTGNGYTF
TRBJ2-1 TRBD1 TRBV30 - TGTGCCTGGAGTGTAGGGACAGGGACCACCAATGAGCAGTTCTTC CAWSVGTGTTNEQFF